This entry lists 3 T cell receptor beta chains sequenced from one sample in a study of T cell repertoires in cytomegalovirus infection. TCRdb called the reads again in MiXCR, with one record for every CDR3 protein. The sample comprises about 230,000 distinct CDR3 sequences, 6% to 8% of which are singletons, and roughly 6% rests with the top ten. Sequencing used PBMCs. The receptor source for this set is a human donor in good health (CMV status not recorded). Some clones in this sample may be carry-over from other donors' samples.

The table lists this clonotype with a few counts. Here the CDR3 DNA reads TGCAGTGCCATTTGGACATTGAACACTGAAGCTTTCTTT. Protein sequence: CSAIWTLNTEAFF. The V call is TRBV20-1, the J call TRBJ1-1; weak D call: TRBD1 (5 bases). Trimming left V 6 bases short and J 0 bases short, with 11 bases between. This CDR3 is built from 13 residues. Germline assignment: CDR1 DFQATT and CDR2 SNEGSKA (reference sequence).

The chain carries TRBV28 and TRBJ2-5; no firm D call. Germline V lookup: CDR1 MDHEN, CDR2 SYDVKM. The length of the CDR3 is 14 residues. V was trimmed by 5 bases and J by 1 base, leaving 11 bases between them. DNA of the CDR3: TGTGCCAGCAGTCCCTTATATGTCCAAGAGACCCAGTACTTC. Translation: CASSPLYVQETQYF.

This clonotype has at least ten counts. The chain combines TRBV20-1 with TRBJ2-5, with TRBD2 identical over 8 bases. Trimming cost V 6 bases and J 6 bases; bases outside gene matches: 6. Germline assignment: CDR1 DFQATT and CDR2 SNEGSKA (reference sequence). The CDR3 spans 12 residues. CDR3 bases: TGCAGTGCCCTGACTAGCGTCAAGACCCAGTACTTC. It is translated as CSALTSVKTQYF.